This T cell receptor (beta chain) was captured by sequencing in a study of vaccination and CD4 T cells after COVID-19. In the study overall: Samples were taken after vaccination, a median of around 78 days after dose two, with a range of 14 to 241.

As to treatment: approximately 11-day PBMC culture with coronavirus spike peptide pools or control peptides (ViraFEST assay). The authors cultured approximately 2.1 million PBMCs per well with about 10 IU/ml IL-2 and approximately 10 ug/ml peptide pools. With regard to this clonotype: Its target is unknown.

The study sequenced cultured CD4+ T cell DNA using the Oncomine TCR Beta short-read assay. Genomic DNA was isolated from CD4+ T cells that had been cultured. TCRdb recomputed calls from the PCR reads with MiXCR, one row per CDR3 protein. The sample has about 20,000 distinct CDR3 sequences, approximately 52% seen once. The germline V gene has CDR1 MNHNS and CDR2 SASEGT. V was shortened by 6 bases and J by 8 bases, with 11 bases between the two germline ends. The length of the CDR3 is 12 residues. This receptor was obtained from a human donor who had recovered from COVID-19. The source material was CD4+ T cells from blood, cultured in vitro. The J gene is TRBJ1-3, the V gene TRBV6-1; D is undetermined. CDR3 in DNA: TGTGCCAGCAGGGAGGTGGGATACACCATATATTTT. It codes for CASREVGYTIYF.